The rows below give T cell receptor beta chains drawn from one sample of a study of blood T cell repertoires in COVID-19. Here immunoSEQ multiplex PCR was the method, and the copy in TCRdb shows in-frame clones only, minus some. Of roughly 250,000 clones listed, about nine tenths were seen once; the top ten hold just over 2.5%. What was sequenced was PBMCs or T cells enriched from blood (not recorded which). Every receptor here comes from a woman aged 25 to 39 with acute COVID-19. Each CDR3 is given with its conserved first and last residue. The order of the fields is J gene, clone size, D gene, V gene, CDR3 DNA, CDR3 protein. D genes are given only for firm matches. Clone size is given for some rows only: seen once, a few or many times, or a class if the clone is expanded.

J: TRBJ2-3
size: few
D: TRBD1
V: TRBV10-1
DNA: TGCGCCAGCAGTGCCGGGACAGATCACACAGATACGCAGTATTTT
CDR3: CASSAGTDHTDTQYF

J: TRBJ2-7
size: .
D: .
V: TRBV11-2
DNA: TGTGCCAGCAGCGGTACAGTTTTGGGGGCCGAGCAGTACTTC
CDR3: CASSGTVLGAEQYF

J: TRBJ1-4
size: .
D: .
V: TRBV4-3
DNA: TGCGCCAGCAGCCAAGGATCCGGGACTGGGTATTTGGCGGAAAATGAAAAACTGTTTTTT
CDR3: CASSQGSGTGYLAENEKLFF

J: TRBJ2-3
size: .
D: .
V: TRBV10-1
DNA: TGCGCCAGCAGTAGGAATAGCTACACAGATACGCAGTATTTT
CDR3: CASSRNSYTDTQYF

J: TRBJ2-7
size: .
D: TRBD1
V: TRBV5-1
DNA: TGCGCCAGCAGCTTTTACAGGGGTTACGAGCAGTACTTC
CDR3: CASSFYRGYEQYF

J: TRBJ1-1
size: .
D: TRBD1
V: TRBV10-2
DNA: TGCGCCAGCAGCGGGACAGGGAAGGACACTGAAGCTTTCTTT
CDR3: CASSGTGKDTEAFF

J: TRBJ2-7
size: .
D: .
V: TRBV3-1/TRBV3-2
DNA: TGTGCCAGCAGCCAAGGACTGGTTTACGAGCAGTACTTC
CDR3: CASSQGLVYEQYF

J: TRBJ2-1
size: .
D: TRBD2
V: TRBV4-2
DNA: TGTGCCAGCAGCCAAGTTTCGGGGGGGCCCCCGAATGAGCAGTTCTTC
CDR3: CASSQVSGGPPNEQFF

J: TRBJ2-5
size: .
D: TRBD2
V: TRBV19
DNA: TGTGCCAGTAGTAGGACTAGCGGGGTAATCTCTCAAGAGACCCAGTACTTC
CDR3: CASSRTSGVISQETQYF

J: TRBJ1-2
size: .
D: .
V: TRBV7-2
DNA: TGTGCCAGCAGCGACTATGGGCGGGGGGCGGCTGGCTACACCTTC
CDR3: CASSDYGRGAAGYTF

J: TRBJ1-3
size: .
D: .
V: TRBV13
DNA: TGTGCCAGCCGACAGAGCTCTGGAAACACCATATATTTT
CDR3: CASRQSSGNTIYF

J: TRBJ1-1
size: few
D: TRBD1
V: TRBV4-1
DNA: TGCGCCAGCACCCTCAAGAGGGACAGCCTGAACACTGAAGCTTTCTTT
CDR3: CASTLKRDSLNTEAFF

J: TRBJ1-1
size: .
D: TRBD1
V: TRBV29-1
DNA: TGCAGCGTCTGGGGTGGGCAGGGGGATGAGTACACTGAAGCTTTCTTT
CDR3: CSVWGGQGDEYTEAFF

J: TRBJ2-7
size: once
D: .
V: TRBV7-2
DNA: TGTGCCAGCAGCTTAGGGGGCGCGAGGATCGACGAGCAGTACTTC
CDR3: CASSLGGARIDEQYF

J: TRBJ2-7
size: once
D: .
V: TRBV4-1
DNA: TGCGCCAGCAGCCAAGAGCCTAACCCCTACGAGCAGTACTTC
CDR3: CASSQEPNPYEQYF

J: TRBJ2-2
size: .
D: .
V: TRBV6-1
DNA: TGTGCCAGCAGTGAATGGACAGCCGCGAACACCGGGGAGCTGTTTTTT
CDR3: CASSEWTAANTGELFF

J: TRBJ2-6
size: once
D: .
V: TRBV14
DNA: TGTGCCAGCAGCCAAGTAGGTCGGGCTGGGGCCAACGTCCTGACTTTC
CDR3: CASSQVGRAGANVLTF

J: TRBJ1-1
size: .
D: .
V: TRBV7-2
DNA: TGTGCCAGCAGCCTAACGGGGGGGCTAAACACTGAAGCTTTCTTT
CDR3: CASSLTGGLNTEAFF

J: TRBJ1-3
size: .
D: .
V: TRBV7-2
DNA: TGTGCCAGCAGCCTCACAGGGTTTGGAAACACCATATATTTT
CDR3: CASSLTGFGNTIYF

J: TRBJ1-1
size: few
D: .
V: TRBV19
DNA: TGTGCCAGTAGTATAGGAGTGGCGACACCGATGAACACTGAAGCTTTCTTT
CDR3: CASSIGVATPMNTEAFF

J: TRBJ2-7
size: .
D: TRBD1
V: TRBV7-6
DNA: TGTGCCAGCAGCTCCATAACCGGGACAGGGGCAAGGGAGCAGTACTTC
CDR3: CASSSITGTGAREQYF

J: TRBJ1-5
size: few
D: .
V: TRBV6-1
DNA: TGTGCCAGCAGTGACAGGCACCAGCCCCAGCATTTT
CDR3: CASSDRHQPQHF

J: TRBJ1-2
size: .
D: .
V: TRBV5-1
DNA: TGCGCCAGCAGCTTGCTTAACTATGGCTACACCTTC
CDR3: CASSLLNYGYTF

J: TRBJ2-5
size: .
D: .
V: TRBV18
DNA: TGTGCCAGCTCACCACCGGTCAGGGAAGAAGAGACCCAGTACTTC
CDR3: CASSPPVREEETQYF

J: TRBJ1-2
size: .
D: .
V: TRBV7-2
DNA: TGTGCCAGCAGCTTAGCCCCAGGGTACTATGGCTACACCTTC
CDR3: CASSLAPGYYGYTF

J: TRBJ2-7
size: .
D: TRBD1
V: TRBV6-5
DNA: TGTGCCAGCAGCCGCGGACAGGTTGGTTACGAGCAGTACTTC
CDR3: CASSRGQVGYEQYF

J: TRBJ2-3
size: .
D: TRBD1
V: TRBV4-1
DNA: TGCGCCAGCAGCCAGCCCCCGGGACAGGGGGCGATAGATACGCAGTATTTT
CDR3: CASSQPPGQGAIDTQYF

J: TRBJ1-1
size: .
D: .
V: TRBV15
DNA: TGTGCCACCAGCAGAGGCGTTAGGAGGAACACTGAAGCTTTCTTT
CDR3: CATSRGVRRNTEAFF

J: TRBJ1-6
size: .
D: .
V: TRBV2
DNA: TGTGCCAGCAGCGCCCTTGAGGAGGGTAGCCCCTATAATTCACCCCTCCACTTT
CDR3: CASSALEEGSPYNSPLHF

J: TRBJ1-1
size: .
D: .
V: TRBV6-5
DNA: TGTGCCAGTTTTCTGCGAGGCACTGAAGCTTTCTTT
CDR3: CASFLRGTEAFF

J: TRBJ1-2
size: .
D: .
V: TRBV12-3/TRBV12-4
DNA: TGTGCCAGCAGTTTAGCGAGCTTCTATGGCTACACCTTC
CDR3: CASSLASFYGYTF

J: TRBJ2-1
size: .
D: .
V: TRBV6-2/TRBV6-3
DNA: TGTGCCAGCAGTTCCCCAGGGGTAAGCAATGAGCAGTTCTTC
CDR3: CASSSPGVSNEQFF

J: TRBJ2-3
size: once
D: .
V: TRBV11-2
DNA: TGTGCCAGCAAAAGTACTCAGGGGCCTGATACGCAGTATTTT
CDR3: CASKSTQGPDTQYF

J: TRBJ1-4
size: .
D: .
V: TRBV19
DNA: TGTGCCAGTAGTATAGGCCTCGCGGGCAACCCTAATGAAAAACTGTTTTTT
CDR3: CASSIGLAGNPNEKLFF

J: TRBJ2-5
size: .
D: TRBD1
V: TRBV18
DNA: TGTGCCAGCTCACTACAGGGACAGGGGCAGAAGACCCAGTACTTC
CDR3: CASSLQGQGQKTQYF

J: TRBJ2-5
size: .
D: TRBD2
V: TRBV11-2
DNA: TGTGCCAGCAGCGTTAGGTGGGCTAGCGGGGGACTTCAAGAGACCCAGTACTTC
CDR3: CASSVRWASGGLQETQYF

J: TRBJ1-2
size: .
D: .
V: TRBV19
DNA: TGTGCCAGTAGTATAGTCTCCGGGGGGTTCTATGGCTACACCTTC
CDR3: CASSIVSGGFYGYTF

J: TRBJ2-7
size: .
D: .
V: TRBV9
DNA: TGTGCCAGCAGCGTAGGCGGGGCTACCTACGAGCAGTACTTC
CDR3: CASSVGGATYEQYF

J: TRBJ1-1
size: .
D: .
V: TRBV19
DNA: TGTGCCAGTAGTATAGGAAGGGGGACTGAAGCTTTCTTT
CDR3: CASSIGRGTEAFF

J: TRBJ2-2
size: .
D: TRBD2
V: TRBV7-9
DNA: TGTGCCAGCAGTTCGGGACTAGCGGTAACCGGGGAGCTGTTTTTT
CDR3: CASSSGLAVTGELFF

J: TRBJ1-5
size: .
D: TRBD1
V: TRBV4-1
DNA: TGCGCCAGCAGCCAAGGGACAGGGTCTAATAGCAATCAGCCCCAGCATTTT
CDR3: CASSQGTGSNSNQPQHF

J: TRBJ1-6
size: .
D: TRBD1
V: TRBV12-3/TRBV12-4
DNA: TGTGCCAGCAGTTTCCGGGACAGGGGTCACCTCCACTTT
CDR3: CASSFRDRGHLHF

J: TRBJ1-1
size: .
D: .
V: TRBV28
DNA: TGTGCCAGCAGTTTTGGGGGGGCTGACACTGAAGCTTTCTTT
CDR3: CASSFGGADTEAFF

J: TRBJ1-1
size: few
D: .
V: TRBV4-1
DNA: TGCGCCAGCAGCTTCCGACCGGGACTGATGGACGATTTCTTT
CDR3: CASSFRPGLMDDFF

J: TRBJ2-1
size: .
D: .
V: TRBV30
DNA: TGTGCCTGGAGTGTAAGCCAGCGGCTGTACAATGAGCAGTTCTTC
CDR3: CAWSVSQRLYNEQFF

J: TRBJ1-4
size: once
D: .
V: TRBV5-6
DNA: TGTGCCAGCAGCTTGTTGAAGGGGGTAACGGGAAAACTGTTTTTT
CDR3: CASSLLKGVTGKLFF

J: TRBJ1-1
size: .
D: TRBD1
V: TRBV5-1
DNA: TGCGCCAGCAGCTCGTACAGGGGTAACACTGAAGCTTTCTTT
CDR3: CASSSYRGNTEAFF

J: TRBJ1-5
size: .
D: .
V: TRBV19
DNA: TGTGCCAGTAGTATCGACTCGTCGGGTCAGCCCCAGCATTTT
CDR3: CASSIDSSGQPQHF

J: TRBJ1-4
size: .
D: .
V: TRBV4-1
DNA: TGCGCCAGCAGCCCACCTCGGGGACTACGGTTTGAAAAACTGTTTTTT
CDR3: CASSPPRGLRFEKLFF

J: TRBJ1-4
size: .
D: TRBD1
V: TRBV27
DNA: TGTGCCAGCAGTTACGGACAGGGGGCCAACGAAAAACTGTTTTTT
CDR3: CASSYGQGANEKLFF

J: TRBJ2-7
size: .
D: .
V: TRBV6-5
DNA: TGTGCCAGCAGTTACTCGACAGAAATCACCTACGAGCAGTACTTC
CDR3: CASSYSTEITYEQYF

J: TRBJ1-2
size: .
D: TRBD1
V: TRBV5-6
DNA: TGTGCCAGCAGCTTTTCAGACAGGGATGGCTACACCTTC
CDR3: CASSFSDRDGYTF